The rows below give T cell receptor beta chains drawn from one sample of a study of Siglec-9 on CD8 T cells in melanoma. The assay was immunoSEQ multiplex PCR, and TCRdb's table has in-frame clones only and misses some. The data show 30,000 to 45,000 clones, roughly four fifths seen once. Sequenced material: Siglec-9- CD8+ T cells sorted from blood. These TCRs come from a human donor in good health. The conserved cysteine and the conserved F or W are not part of the CDR3 here. The order of the fields is J gene, D gene, V gene, CDR3 protein. D genes are given only for firm matches.

>TRBJ2-2|TRBD1|TRBV6-4
ASSRTGVDTGELF
>TRBJ2-3|TRBD2|TRBV9
ASSVESAGGSTDTQY
>TRBJ2-3|TRBD2|TRBV4-1
ASSQDRVLAGATDTQY
>TRBJ2-5|-|TRBV7-7
ASSLSFGPRETQY
>TRBJ2-1|TRBD1|TRBV5-4
ASSWDSYNEQF
>TRBJ2-2|-|TRBV9
ASSAWGGANTGELF
>TRBJ1-1|TRBD1|TRBV30
AWSPGQGFTEAF
>-|-|TRBV27
ASSWPGSYEQY
>TRBJ1-6|-|TRBV4-2
ASSQEALGYNSPLH
>TRBJ2-7|TRBD2|TRBV5-6
ASSQLAGVGEQY
>TRBJ2-3|-|TRBV7-6
ASSTIGQEGSDTQY
>TRBJ2-5|-|TRBV20-1
SARGVETQY
>TRBJ2-1|-|TRBV7-9
ASSLGGRSHEQF
>TRBJ2-7|-|TRBV28
ASSFSGLGGYEQY
>TRBJ2-7|-|TRBV21-1
ASAHGEQY
>TRBJ2-2|-|TRBV28
AVQNTGELF
>TRBJ1-1|-|TRBV6-5
ASSYSQGMNTEAF
>TRBJ2-1|TRBD2|TRBV11-2
ASSLEAGADEQF
>TRBJ2-5|-|TRBV7-9
ASSLERVAGTQY
>TRBJ1-5|-|TRBV4-1
ASSQDRGEGQPQH
>TRBJ2-1|-|TRBV4-1
ASSLGTGARTNEQF
>TRBJ1-5|-|TRBV15
ATSSRDSNQPQH
>TRBJ1-6|-|TRBV6-4
ASSVGGDNSPLH